The 27 T cell receptor beta chains in this list originate from one sample, sequenced in a study of cytomegalovirus exposure and HLA in healthy donors. This PCR relied on a set of 60 Vbeta primers and 13 Jbeta primers. Sequenced by immunoSEQ multiplex PCR; TCRdb stores in-frame clones only, minus some. The data hold around 200,000 clones, with about 80% observed a single time. The source material was PBMCs. The receptors were gathered from a man aged 35 to 55 in good health and CMV-seronegative.

CDR3: CASSVGGGNTDTQYF. DNA of the CDR3: TGTGCCAGCAGCGTAGGCGGAGGGAACACAGATACGCAGTATTTT. The genes are TRBV9 and TRBJ2-3, with a possible D match to TRBD2 (6 bases). This CDR3 is 15 amino acids long. Deletions cut 0 bases from V and 2 bases from J, with 10 bases between. Germline CDR1 is SGDLS and CDR2 is YYNGEE.

The chain employs TRBV7-9 and TRBJ1-4, with D possibly matching TRBD1 (5 bases). The CDR3 totals 19 residues. Trimming took 5 bases from V and 1 from J, leaving 23 bases between them. CDR1 is SEHNR, CDR2 FQNEAQ, per germline (reference sequence). CDR3 residues: CASSPQGGRSAKTNEKLFF. DNA of the CDR3: TGTGCCAGCAGCCCCCAGGGAGGTCGGTCAGCCAAAACTAATGAAAAACTGTTTTTT.

This clone occurred once. The rearrangement uses TRBV7-2 and TRBJ1-5, with D possibly being TRBD1 (6 bases). V was cut by 2 bases and J by 7 bases, with 18 bases left in between. The germline V gene encodes CDR1 SGHTA and CDR2 FQGNSA. The CDR3 is 16 residues long. The CDR3 sequence is CASSLLGGPSIQPQHF. CDR3 nucleotides: TGTGCCAGCAGCTTATTGGGGGGGCCCTCAATACAGCCCCAGCATTTT.

This clone was picked up one time. The J gene is TRBJ2-3, the V gene TRBV2; a weak D match, TRBD1 (5 bases). Per the germline V gene, CDR1 is SNHLY and CDR2 is FYNNEI. CDR3 length: 15 amino acids. V lost 6 bases and J 4 bases, leaving 17 bases between the germline ends. CDR3 protein: CASRGLRVQADTQYF. CDR3 coding DNA: TGTGCCAGCAGGGGGCTTCGGGTGCAGGCAGATACGCAGTATTTT.

This chain connects TRBV2 to TRBJ2-2, with D perhaps matching TRBD2 (5 bases). The CDR3 runs 16 residues. Germline V gene sequence: CDR1 SNHLY, CDR2 FYNNEI. Trimming cost V 3 bases and J 4 bases, with 15 bases left between them. The CDR3 reads CASSDARAGLTGELFF. The CDR3 nucleotides are TGTGCCAGCAGTGATGCCCGGGCGGGCCTCACCGGGGAGCTGTTTTTT. The full variable domain, its missing parts supplied by reference TRBV2 and TRBJ2-2, is EPEVTQTPSHQVTQMGQEVILRCVPISNHLYFYWYRQILGQKVEFLVSFYNNEISEKSEIFDDQFSVERPDGSNFTLKIRSTKLEDSAMYFCASSDARAGLTGELFFGEGSRLTVL.

Comments on this clone: Other DNA sequences within the sample encode an identical CDR3. The chain recombines TRBV7-2 with TRBJ2-3; D not certain. The CDR3 covers 14 residues. Deletions cut 1 base from V and 2 bases from J, with 7 bases between. Germline-derived CDR1 and CDR2 are SGHTA and FQGNSA. The CDR3 sequence is CASSLGQITDTQYF. CDR3 nucleotide sequence: TGTGCCAGCAGCTTAGGACAAATCACAGATACGCAGTATTTT.

V is TRBV28 and J is TRBJ2-1; D might be TRBD2 (5 bases). The CDR3 loop spans 13 amino acids. V dropped 3 bases and J dropped 5 bases, with 8 bases sitting between them. Germline V lookup: CDR1 MDHEN, CDR2 SYDVKM. CDR3 coding DNA: TGTGCCAGCAGTTTTCGGGGAAACAATGAGCAGTTCTTC. This translates into CASSFRGNNEQFF. The full variable domain, its missing parts supplied by reference TRBV28 and TRBJ2-1, is DVKVTQSSRYLVKRTGEKVFLECVQDMDHENMFWYRQDPGLGLRLIYFSYDVKMKEKGDIPEGYSVSREKKERFSLILESASTNQTSMYLCASSFRGNNEQFFGPGTRLTVL.

The CDR3 loop is CASRKTDSTYNEQFF. The DNA for the CDR3 is TGTGCCAGCAGAAAAACCGACAGCACCTACAATGAGCAGTTCTTC. The V and J genes are TRBV2 and TRBJ2-1; tentative D call: TRBD1 (5 bases). V was cut by 6 bases and J by 2 bases, with 14 bases left in between. CDR3 length: 15 amino acids. CDR1 and CDR2 from the germline V gene are SNHLY and FYNNEI.

V gene TRBV19 combines with J gene TRBJ2-1, with 7 bases aligning to TRBD2. The junction had 2 bases not matched to a gene; V was cut back by 0 bases and J by 6 bases. Germline V gene lookup returns CDR1 LNHDA and CDR2 SQIVND (reference sequence). CDR3 length: 14 amino acids. CDR3 amino acids: CASSIDTSVNEQFF. CDR3 sequence (DNA): TGTGCCAGTAGTATAGATACTAGCGTCAATGAGCAGTTCTTC.

The chain couples TRBV9 to TRBJ1-1, with D unresolved. The CDR3 covers 14 residues. Germline values: CDR1 SGDLS, CDR2 YYNGEE. The ends were cut back, 4 bases at V and 1 base at J, with 11 bases in the middle. The CDR3 is CASSSEGENTEAFF. The CDR3 bases are TGTGCCAGCAGCTCAGAGGGTGAGAACACTGAAGCTTTCTTT.

V gene TRBV18 combines with J gene TRBJ1-5; D possibly corresponds to TRBD1 (5 bases). The V gene's germline CDR1 is KGHSH and CDR2 LQKENI. The V end was cut by 4 bases, the J end by 0 bases, with 10 bases between. This CDR3 has 15 residues. The CDR3, as DNA: TGTGCCAGCTCACTAACGACAGATAGCAATCAGCCCCAGCATTTT. Protein product: CASSLTTDSNQPQHF.

This chain uses TRBV5-8 with TRBJ1-2, with D tentatively TRBD1 (6 bases). The CDR3 covers 16 residues. CDR1 and CDR2 from the germline V gene are SGHTS and YDEGEE. V was trimmed by 3 bases and J by 2 bases, leaving 17 bases between them. The CDR3, as DNA: TGTGCCAGCAGCTCCCGGACAGACACTCTCAACTATGGCTACACCTTC. Translation: CASSSRTDTLNYGYTF.

The CDR3 sequence is CASSPRRGHTEAFF. The DNA for the CDR3 is TGTGCCAGTAGTCCCAGAAGGGGGCACACTGAAGCTTTCTTT. The chain carries TRBV19 and TRBJ1-1, with 7 bases lining up with TRBD1. V dropped 5 bases and J dropped 3; count of bases not matched to a gene: 6. Germline CDR1 is LNHDA and CDR2 is SQIVND (reference sequence). The CDR3 covers 14 residues.

V usage is TRBV20-1 and J usage is TRBJ2-5; no definite D call. This CDR3 has 10 amino acids. Germline V CDR1 and CDR2: DFQATT, SNEGSKA (reference sequence). Trimming pared 6 bases from V and 5 bases from J, leaving 7 bases between. This CDR3 reads CSAREETQYF. CDR3 in DNA: TGCAGTGCCCGAGAGGAGACCCAGTACTTC.

CDR3 in amino acids: CASSPPVIAGGNEQFF. In DNA form, the CDR3 reads TGCGCCAGCAGCCCCCCTGTGATAGCGGGAGGCAATGAGCAGTTCTTC. The rearrangement links TRBV5-1 to TRBJ2-1, with 10 bases identical to TRBD2. Per the germline V gene, CDR1 is SGHRS and CDR2 is YFSETQ. Germline trimming cut 4 bases from V and 6 bases from J; bases unmatched to any gene: 10. There are 16 residues in the CDR3.

The V and J genes are TRBV4-2 and TRBJ2-1; 14 bases are a match to TRBD2. The CDR3 consists of 15 residues. Germline CDR1 and CDR2: LGHNA and YNFKEQ. V gave up 4 bases and J gave up 10 bases; unmatched junction bases: 6. CDR3 sequence: CASSPGLAGDEEQFF. The CDR3 bases are TGTGCCAGCAGCCCGGGACTAGCGGGAGACGAGGAGCAGTTCTTC.

This chain joins TRBV7-7 and TRBJ2-3, with 7 bases matching TRBD2. The CDR3 is 15 amino acids. V lost 1 base, J lost 4 bases, and 5 bases stayed unmatched. Germline V gene sequence: CDR1 SSHAT, CDR2 FNYEAQ (reference sequence). CDR3 DNA: TGTGCCAGCAGCTTAGGATTCGCGGGGGCAGATACGCAGTATTTT. It encodes CASSLGFAGADTQYF.

This clone was detected once. The J gene is TRBJ1-2, the V gene TRBV11-2; 10 nucleotides match TRBD1. Germline V gene sequence: CDR1 SGHAT, CDR2 FQNNGV. The CDR3 is made up of 13 amino acids. V dropped 5 bases and J dropped 7; count of bases not matched to a gene: 4. Here the CDR3 reads CASSMDRGVGYTF. For the CDR3, the DNA is TGTGCCAGCAGCATGGACAGGGGGGTTGGCTACACCTTC. Full variable domain (missing parts from reference TRBV11-2 and TRBJ1-2): EAGVAQSPRYKIIEKRQSVAFWCNPISGHATLYWYQQILGQGPKLLIQFQNNGVVDDSQLPKDRFSAERLKGVDSTLKIQPAKLEDSAVYLCASSMDRGVGYTFGSGTRLTVV.

This clone occurred a few times. V and J are TRBV5-1 and TRBJ2-1; D might be TRBD2 (5 bases). Trimming pared 3 bases from V and 9 bases from J, leaving 19 bases between. This CDR3 contains 15 residues. CDR1 is SGHRS and CDR2 is YFSETQ in the germline V gene. This CDR3 reads CASSSNLGTGSEQFF. In nucleotides, the CDR3 is TGCGCCAGCAGCTCTAACCTAGGCACGGGGAGTGAGCAGTTCTTC. Complete variable domain (other parts from reference TRBV5-1 and TRBJ2-1): KAGVTQTPRYLIKTRGQQVTLSCSPISGHRSVSWYQQTPGQGLQFLFEYFSETQRNKGNFPGRFSGRQFSNSRSEMNVSTLELGDSALYLCASSSNLGTGSEQFFGPGTRLTVL.

This chain connects TRBV14 to TRBJ1-6; 8 positions agree with TRBD1. Germline V gene lookup returns CDR1 SGHDN and CDR2 FVKESK. CDR3 length: 18 residues. Trimming cost V 3 bases and J 2 bases; bases outside gene matches: 9. In DNA form, the CDR3 reads TGTGCCAGCAGCCAGGCCATCAGGGGGCTCACCTATAATTCACCCCTCCACTTT. This encodes CASSQAIRGLTYNSPLHF. Complete variable domain (other parts from reference TRBV14 and TRBJ1-6): EAGVTQFPSHSVIEKGQTVTLRCDPISGHDNLYWYRRVMGKEIKFLLHFVKESKQDESGMPNNRFLAERTGGTYSTLKVQPAELEDSGVYFCASSQAIRGLTYNSPLHFGNGTRLTVT.

This rearrangement joins TRBV30 to TRBJ2-3; 9 nucleotides match TRBD2. Unmatched junction bases numbered 15, after V lost 3 bases and J lost 2 bases. The CDR3 runs to 18 residues. CDR1 is GTSNPN and CDR2 is SVGIG in the germline V gene (reference sequence). The CDR3 nucleotides are TGTGCCTGGAGCGTAGTGGGCGGGAGGGGGGGATACACAGATACGCAGTATTTT. As protein: CAWSVVGGRGGYTDTQYF.

The V call is TRBV4-3, the J call TRBJ2-7; 7 nucleotides match TRBD1. V lost 6 bases and J lost 2; bases outside the gene matches: 4. CDR1 is LGHNA, CDR2 YSLEER, per germline. The CDR3 has 13 amino acids. In DNA, the CDR3 is TGCGCCAGCAGTCCCGACAGGGCCTACGAGCAGTACTTC. Translating gives CASSPDRAYEQYF.

This clone occurred a few times. The V gene is TRBV7-8, the J gene TRBJ1-4, with unresolved D. The CDR3 is made up of 14 amino acids. V was shortened by 2 bases and J by 2 bases, with 6 bases between the two germline ends. The germline gives CDR1 SGHVS, CDR2 FQNEAQ. The chain's CDR3 is CASSLWATNEKLFF. In nucleotides, the CDR3 is TGTGCCAGCAGCTTATGGGCTACTAATGAAAAACTGTTTTTT.

The V and J genes are TRBV7-8 and TRBJ1-3, with D uncertain. Looked up from germline, CDR1 is SGHVS and CDR2 is FQNEAQ. The CDR3 is 13 residues long. The V gene lost 4 bases and the J gene lost 4 bases, with 8 bases spanning the gap. The CDR3 region is CASSSPVGNTIYF. The DNA for the CDR3 is TGTGCCAGCAGCTCCCCAGTAGGAAACACCATATATTTT.

This sequence joins TRBV28 and TRBJ1-3; tentative D call: TRBD1 (6 bases). The CDR3 runs to 16 residues. V shed 4 bases and J shed 0 bases, with 13 bases lying between them. Germline CDR1 MDHEN, CDR2 SYDVKM. CDR3 nucleotide sequence: TGTGCCAGCAGTTCCCACAGGGCCTACTCTGGAAACACCATATATTTT. Translation: CASSSHRAYSGNTIYF. Supplemented by reference TRBV28 and TRBJ1-3, the full variable domain reads DVKVTQSSRYLVKRTGEKVFLECVQDMDHENMFWYRQDPGLGLRLIYFSYDVKMKEKGDIPEGYSVSREKKERFSLILESASTNQTSMYLCASSSHRAYSGNTIYFGEGSWLTVV.

This clone was observed once. This chain uses TRBV7-9 with TRBJ1-1; possible D gene TRBD1, 6 bases. This CDR3 is 15 amino acids long. Per germline, CDR1 SEHNR and CDR2 FQNEAQ (reference sequence). V shed 4 bases and J shed 2 bases, with 14 bases lying between them. The CDR3 nucleotides read TGTGCCAGCAGCTCCCCCCGGACAGTTAACACTGAAGCTTTCTTT. It translates to CASSSPRTVNTEAFF.

V gene TRBV4-2 combines with J gene TRBJ2-7; 9 bases are a match to TRBD1. V lost 3 bases to trimming and J lost 3 bases; unmatched junction nucleotides: 3. This CDR3 is 14 amino acids long. Germline V gene lookup returns CDR1 LGHNA and CDR2 YNFKEQ. CDR3 loop: CASSQGTGNYEQYF. The DNA for the CDR3 is TGTGCCAGCAGCCAGGGGACAGGGAACTACGAGCAGTACTTC.